One sample yielded the 13 T cell receptor beta chains listed below, sequenced in a study of blood T cells in healthy people across ages. Sample-barcoded 5' priming and a J-beta primer mix drove a second PCR of about 6 to 12 cycles. MiXCR was run by TCRdb on the 5' RACE reads, yielding one entry per CDR3 protein. The table records about 500,000 distinct CDR3 sequences, less than 25% of them present only once. These records were also assigned to another study, of T cells of mothers and their children.

Source material: blood. These receptors were obtained from a boy between 5 and 17 years old in good health.

This clonotype was observed a few times. The V and J genes are TRBV28 and TRBJ1-1, with D possibly being TRBD1 (5 bases). The V gene lost 1 base and the J gene lost 1 base, with 7 bases spanning the gap. The CDR3 contains 14 residues. Germline values: CDR1 MDHEN, CDR2 SYDVKM. The CDR3 region is CASSLLGENTEAFF. CDR3 nucleotides: TGTGCCAGCAGTTTATTGGGGGAGAACACTGAAGCTTTCTTT.

Many counts were recorded for this clonotype. The chain carries TRBV29-1 and TRBJ2-5; TRBD2 is a possible D gene (6 bases). Germline V lookup: CDR1 SQVTM, CDR2 ANQGSEA. The CDR3 covers 15 residues. The ends were cut back, 2 bases at V and 4 bases at J, with 17 bases in the middle. The CDR3 spells CSVESGRGRRETQYF. The DNA of the CDR3 is TGCAGCGTTGAATCGGGGCGGGGCCGGAGAGAGACCCAGTACTTC.

There are a few counts of this clonotype. This chain connects TRBV4-3 to TRBJ2-5, with D perhaps TRBD2 (5 bases). Per the germline V gene, CDR1 is LGHNA and CDR2 is YSLEER. The V end lost 4 bases, the J end lost 1 base, and 10 bases lay between the germline ends. The CDR3 spans 14 residues. The CDR3 sequence: CASSPRGTQETQYF. For the CDR3, the DNA is TGCGCCAGCAGCCCCCGGGGAACCCAAGAGACCCAGTACTTC.

The sample holds a few counts of this clonotype. This may come from a read error, since a much larger clone is one base off. V is TRBV6-5 and J is TRBJ2-7, with D tentatively TRBD1 or TRBD2 (5 bases each). The CDR3 is made up of 12 amino acids. Germline V gives CDR1 MNHEY, CDR2 SVGAGI. The CDR3 spells CAGSYSGGEQYF. The DNA for the CDR3 is TGTGCCGGCAGTTATTCTGGGGGCGAGCAGTACTTC.

This clonotype was seen only a few times. This may be a read error: a much more frequent sequence differs by one nucleotide. The J gene is TRBJ2-2, the V gene TRBV6-5, with D perhaps TRBD1 (6 bases). This CDR3 region has 14 residues. Germline loops: CDR1 MNHEY, CDR2 SVGAGI. Deletions cut 6 bases from V and 1 base from J, with 9 bases between. The CDR3 DNA reads as TGTGCCAGCAGGTTACAGGGGAACACCGGGGAGCTGTTTTTT. Amino acids: CASRLQGNTGELFF.

This chain connects TRBV7-9 to TRBJ2-1, with 8 bases matching TRBD1. The CDR3 consists of 15 residues. The germline V gene encodes CDR1 SEHNR and CDR2 FQNEAQ (reference sequence). With 5 bases clipped from V and 2 bases from J, the junction kept 5 bases outside the gene matches. CDR3 DNA: TGTGCCAGCAGCCCCCGGACAGGGACCTACAATGAGCAGTTCTTC. It encodes CASSPRTGTYNEQFF.

This clonotype was detected only a few times. This chain links TRBV27 with TRBJ2-7, with 16 bases matching TRBD2. The CDR3 spans 15 residues. Germline CDR1 reads MNHEY; CDR2 reads SMNVEV (reference sequence). V lost 4 bases and J lost 7; bases outside the gene matches: 4. The CDR3 spells CASSSGTSGRAEQYF. CDR3 bases: TGTGCCAGCAGTTCCGGGACTAGCGGGAGGGCGGAGCAGTACTTC.

This clonotype was found a few times. The V and J genes are TRBV4-3 and TRBJ2-1, with 7 bases fitting TRBD2. This CDR3 has 15 amino acids. Germline trimming cut 7 bases from V and 2 bases from J; bases unmatched to any gene: 8. CDR1 and CDR2 (germline): LGHNA, YSLEER. The CDR3 sequence: CASNQGGSTYNEQFF. In DNA form, the CDR3 reads TGCGCCAGCAACCAGGGCGGGAGCACCTACAATGAGCAGTTCTTC.

This clonotype was picked up a small number of times. The gene calls are TRBV19 and TRBJ2-7, with D perhaps matching TRBD2 (6 bases). Trimming removed 9 bases at V and 1 base at J, with 19 bases between. CDR1 LNHDA and CDR2 SQIVND come from the germline V gene (reference sequence). The CDR3 contains 15 residues. The CDR3 sequence is CASQGGSGPSYEQYF. In DNA, the CDR3 is TGTGCCAGCCAAGGAGGTAGCGGACCATCCTACGAGCAGTACTTC.

This clonotype was seen more than once but under ten times. The chain has TRBV7-2 and TRBJ2-2; TRBD2 matches at 11 bases. J was trimmed by 3 bases and V by 2 bases; bases with no gene match: 5. Germline V gene data show CDR1 as SGHTA and CDR2 as FQGNSA. The length of the CDR3 is 17 residues. This CDR3 is CASSLRTSGLDTGELFF. Written as DNA, the CDR3 is TGTGCCAGCAGCTTACGGACTAGCGGGCTCGACACCGGGGAGCTGTTTTTT.

The CDR3 nucleotides are TGTGCCAGCCTAGGGCGGGGGGCCCGGAAGACCCAGTACTTC. This sequence encodes CASLGRGARKTQYF. The chain links TRBV27 to TRBJ2-5; 8 bases line up with TRBD2. CDR1 and CDR2 from the germline V gene are MNHEY and SMNVEV (reference sequence). V shed 8 bases, J shed 6 bases, and the junction held 11 bases outside the gene matches. The CDR3 runs to 14 residues.

There are many counts of this clonotype. This chain uses TRBV6-5 with TRBJ2-1, with D possibly being TRBD1 or TRBD2 (6 bases each). The J call may be incorrect, as the DNA end agrees better with TRBJ2-7. Germline V gene data show CDR1 as MNHEY and CDR2 as SVGAGI. CDR3 size: 13 residues. The CDR3 region is CASSVADSYEQYF. The CDR3 coding sequence is TGTGCCAGCAGTGTAGCGGACAGCTACGAGCAGTACTTC.

The J gene is TRBJ1-6, the V gene TRBV7-3; D is unclear. Germline CDR1 SGHTA, CDR2 FQGTGA. CDR3 length equals 13 residues. V was cut by 3 bases and J by 10 bases, with 10 bases left in between. The CDR3 is CASSFGVGSPLHF. The CDR3 coding sequence is TGTGCCAGCAGCTTCGGTGTAGGGTCACCCCTCCACTTT.